The 14 T cell receptor beta chains listed next were all sequenced from one sample in a study of shared clonotypes between healthy human individuals. The protocol was immunoSEQ multiplex PCR, while the TCRdb copy is restricted to in-frame clones and leaves out a portion. The sample has approximately 530,000 clones; 90% to 96% are singletons. The material sequenced was naive CD4+ T cells sorted from blood. Documented subset: CD45RA+ positively selected. All receptors derive from a woman aged 25 to 45 in good health.

This chain links TRBV28 with TRBJ1-2, with D hard to call. The germline V gene encodes CDR1 MDHEN and CDR2 SYDVKM. The CDR3 runs to 16 residues. Trimming pared 7 bases from V and 5 bases from J, leaving 23 bases between. The CDR3 DNA reads TGTGCCAGCATGCAACCGACGGTCACTAAACGGTATGGCTACACCTTC. Protein sequence: CASMQPTVTKRYGYTF.

The chain combines TRBV28 with TRBJ2-7; no definite D call. Trimming shortened V by 7 bases and J by 3 bases, and 13 bases separated the two germline ends. CDR3 length equals 13 residues. Germline CDR1 MDHEN, CDR2 SYDVKM. The CDR3 spells CASNNQPNYEQYF. CDR3 DNA: TGTGCCAGCAATAACCAGCCGAACTACGAGCAGTACTTC.

The CDR3 bases are TGTGCCAGCAGTAGCAGGGGGCCCTTAAGTGGGGCCAACGTCCTGACTTTC. It translates to CASSSRGPLSGANVLTF. The V call is TRBV27, the J call TRBJ2-6, with 8 positions matching TRBD1. With 5 bases clipped from V and 3 bases from J, the junction kept 9 bases outside the gene matches. CDR3 length: 17 amino acids. CDR1 and CDR2 (germline): MNHEY, SMNVEV (reference sequence).

In its sample, this clone was seen once. This sequence joins TRBV5-6 and TRBJ2-5; tentative D call: TRBD1 (6 bases). V lost 2 bases and J lost 4, with 9 bases in between. Per the germline V gene, CDR1 is SGHDT and CDR2 is YYEEEE. The CDR3 runs 13 residues. The CDR3 reads CASSFSGAETQYF. The CDR3 region has the DNA TGTGCCAGCAGCTTTTCAGGGGCAGAGACCCAGTACTTC. Based on the CDR3 plus reference TRBV5-6 and TRBJ2-5, the full variable domain is DAGVTQSPTHLIKTRGQQVTLRCSPKSGHDTVSWYQQALGQGPQFIFQYYEEEERQRGNFPDRFSGHQFPNYSSELNVNALLLGDSALYLCASSFSGAETQYFGPGTRLLVL.

This chain connects TRBV7-6 to TRBJ1-5; D is unclear. V was clipped by 1 base and J by 6 bases, with 7 bases between them. The germline gives CDR1 SGHVS, CDR2 FNYEAQ. The CDR3 length is 13 residues. CDR3 sequence (DNA): TGTGCCAGCAGCTTAGGGGTTACTCAGCCCCAGCATTTT. This sequence encodes CASSLGVTQPQHF.

The gene calls are TRBV28 and TRBJ1-2, with no clear D. The V gene's germline CDR1 is MDHEN and CDR2 SYDVKM. This CDR3 comprises 14 residues. Trimming cost V 3 bases and J 5 bases, with 13 bases left between them. DNA for the CDR3: TGTGCCAGCAGTTTTACGGTCCTACCTTATGGCTACACCTTC. Its translation: CASSFTVLPYGYTF.

The chain couples TRBV2 to TRBJ2-2, with D tentatively TRBD1 (5 bases). CDR3 length equals 16 residues. Germline V lookup: CDR1 SNHLY, CDR2 FYNNEI. With 4 bases removed from V and 0 bases from J, the gap between germline ends came to 12 bases. CDR3 amino acids: CASSALAGTNTGELFF. CDR3 bases: TGTGCCAGCAGTGCTTTGGCAGGGACGAACACCGGGGAGCTGTTTTTT. Combining the CDR3 with reference TRBV2 and TRBJ2-2 gives the whole variable domain EPEVTQTPSHQVTQMGQEVILRCVPISNHLYFYWYRQILGQKVEFLVSFYNNEISEKSEIFDDQFSVERPDGSNFTLKIRSTKLEDSAMYFCASSALAGTNTGELFFGEGSRLTVL.

This clone appeared a single time. CDR3 in DNA: TGTGCCAGCAGCTTAGCACCCGTAGTGAACACTGAAGCTTTCTTT. Encoded protein: CASSLAPVVNTEAFF. V gene TRBV7-9 combines with J gene TRBJ1-1; D uncertain. The CDR3 extends over 15 amino acids. Germline V gene data show CDR1 as SEHNR and CDR2 as FQNEAQ (reference sequence). Trimming removed 0 bases from V and 0 bases from J, with 8 bases in between.

The chain links TRBV27 to TRBJ2-7, with D perhaps matching TRBD1 (6 bases). V gave up 0 bases and J gave up 6 bases, with 6 bases separating them. The CDR3 is 12 residues long. Germline CDR1 reads MNHEY; CDR2 reads SMNVEV (reference sequence). The CDR3 spells CASSLSGGEQYF. In DNA form, the CDR3 reads TGTGCCAGCAGTTTATCAGGGGGCGAGCAGTACTTC.

The gene calls are TRBV28 and TRBJ2-7; 8 nucleotides agree with TRBD1. Looked up from germline, CDR1 is MDHEN and CDR2 is SYDVKM. The CDR3 spans 13 residues. Trimming cost V 7 bases and J 9 bases; bases outside gene matches: 11. In DNA form, the CDR3 reads TGTGCCAGCACCCCTGGACAGGGCCCCGCGCAGTACTTC. The encoded protein is CASTPGQGPAQYF.

The chain has TRBV6-1 and TRBJ1-4, with TRBD1 as a possible D gene (5 bases). The CDR3 length is 14 residues. The germline gives CDR1 MNHNS, CDR2 SASEGT. The V and J ends lost 1 base and 8 bases respectively, with 11 bases between them. The CDR3: CASSEGGREEKLFF. The DNA for the CDR3 is TGTGCCAGCAGTGAAGGGGGCAGGGAGGAAAAACTGTTTTTT.

The chain combines TRBV18 with TRBJ2-3; possible D gene TRBD2, 6 bases. Germline V gives CDR1 KGHSH, CDR2 LQKENI. This CDR3 has 15 residues. V lost 3 bases and J 6 bases, leaving 16 bases between the germline ends. The CDR3 loop is CASSPAASARDTQYF. The CDR3, as DNA: TGTGCCAGCTCACCGGCGGCTAGCGCCAGGGATACGCAGTATTTT.

This chain connects TRBV6-5 to TRBJ1-1; D not resolved. The CDR3 totals 14 residues. V was cut by 1 base and J by 1 base, with 7 bases left in between. Germline values: CDR1 MNHEY, CDR2 SVGAGI. As DNA, the CDR3 is TGTGCCAGCAGTTACTTAACGGCGAACACTGAAGCTTTCTTT. This codes for CASSYLTANTEAFF.

This rearrangement joins TRBV28 to TRBJ2-4; TRBD2 agrees at 8 bases. From germline, CDR1 is MDHEN and CDR2 SYDVKM. This CDR3 region has 11 residues. The trim removed 7 bases at V and 8 bases at J, leaving 1 base unmatched. CDR3 region: CASTTSDIQYF. The CDR3 DNA reads TGTGCCAGCACGACTAGCGACATTCAGTACTTC.